The present T cell receptor beta chain was sequenced within a study of brain T cells in children with intractable seizures. Study-level results: HCMV serostatus was not known, and viral specificity came from CDR3 similarity only.

Notes on this clone: Its target is not known.

This CDR3 spans 16 amino acids. CDR1 is MGHDK, CDR2 SYGVNS, per germline. With 1 base removed from V and 2 bases from J, the gap between germline ends came to 13 bases. Regarding time point: blood from clinic visit 5 months post-surgery; TSC patient then seizure free. Sequenced by immunoSEQ multiplex PCR; TCRdb stores in-frame clones only, minus some. The profile shows about 340,000 clones, nearly 95% of them singletons. This sequence joins TRBV25-1 and TRBJ2-3, with D uncertain. The origin of this receptor is a boy under three years old with tuberous sclerosis and intractable seizures. The sequencing used peripheral blood, collected less than 6 months after surgery. CDR3 in DNA: TGTGCCAGCAGTGAATTTTCTTATATAGACACAGATACGCAGTATTTT. Translating it yields CASSEFSYIDTDTQYF. Looking up the rest from reference TRBV25-1 and TRBJ2-3 gives the full variable domain: EADIYQTPRYLVIGTGKKITLECSQTMGHDKMYWYQQDPGMELHLIHYSYGVNSTEKGDLSSESTVSRIRTEHFPLTLESARPSHTSQYLCASSEFSYIDTDTQYFGPGTRLTVL.